This TCR beta chain was documented in a study of PD-L1 blockade in urothelial cancer. Study information: Male sex and bladder-origin urothelial cancer were recorded for about 90% of the roughly 29 patients. Study outcomes and limitations: Below-median TCR clonality that was measured in pretreatment blood predicted better survival.

The CDR3 is 13 amino acids. With 8 bases removed from V and 7 bases from J, the gap between germline ends came to 15 bases. Germline lookup yields CDR1 SGHTA and CDR2 FQGNSA. Only in-frame clones appear in the TCRdb table, and some are missing; sequencing was by immunoSEQ multiplex PCR. The table has 90,000 to 120,000 clones, 90% to 95% seen once. Regarding this clone: What it binds is not known.

This chain uses TRBV7-2 with TRBJ2-1; no clear D. The source is a woman older than 75 with urothelial cancer. The input for sequencing was PBMCs, taken around atezolizumab (anti-PD-L1) treatment. In DNA, the CDR3 is TGTGCCAGCCGCCCGTCCCCCGGGAATGAGCAGTTCTTC. Amino acids: CASRPSPGNEQFF.